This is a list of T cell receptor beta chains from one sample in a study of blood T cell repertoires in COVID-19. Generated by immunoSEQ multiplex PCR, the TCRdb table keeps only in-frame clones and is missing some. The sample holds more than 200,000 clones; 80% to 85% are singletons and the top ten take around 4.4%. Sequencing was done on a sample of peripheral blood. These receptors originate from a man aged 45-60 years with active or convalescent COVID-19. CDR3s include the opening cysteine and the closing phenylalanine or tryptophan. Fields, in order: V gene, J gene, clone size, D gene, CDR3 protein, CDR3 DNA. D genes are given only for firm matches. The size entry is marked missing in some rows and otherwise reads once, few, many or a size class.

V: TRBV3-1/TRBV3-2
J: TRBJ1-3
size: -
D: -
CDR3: CASSQLGAHSGNTIYF
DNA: TGTGCCAGCAGCCAACTGGGCGCACACTCTGGAAACACCATATATTTT

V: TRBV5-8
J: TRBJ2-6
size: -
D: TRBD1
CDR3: CASSLRDRGLGANVLTF
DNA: TGTGCCAGCAGCTTGAGAGACAGGGGGCTTGGGGCCAACGTCCTGACTTTC

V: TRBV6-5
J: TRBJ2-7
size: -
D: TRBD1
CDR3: CASSYRKGALRYEQYF
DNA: TGTGCCAGCAGTTACCGCAAGGGGGCGCTGAGATACGAGCAGTACTTC

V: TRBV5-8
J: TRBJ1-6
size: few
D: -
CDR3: CASSLFASPLHF
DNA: TGTGCCAGCAGTCTTTTTGCGTCACCCCTCCACTTT

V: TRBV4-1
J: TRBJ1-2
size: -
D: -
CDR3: CASSQDVWAEYGYTF
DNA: TGCGCCAGCAGCCAAGATGTCTGGGCAGAATATGGCTACACCTTC

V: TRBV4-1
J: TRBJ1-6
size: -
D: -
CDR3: CASSPSAPGNSPLHF
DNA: TGCGCCAGCAGCCCTTCGGCCCCGGGGAATTCACCCCTCCACTTT

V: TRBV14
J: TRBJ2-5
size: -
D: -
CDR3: CASSQDMETQYF
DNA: TGTGCCAGCAGCCAAGATATGGAGACCCAGTACTTC

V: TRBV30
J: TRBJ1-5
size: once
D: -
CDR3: CAWSVRGFGSNQPQHF
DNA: TGTGCCTGGAGTGTAAGAGGATTCGGCAGCAATCAGCCCCAGCATTTT

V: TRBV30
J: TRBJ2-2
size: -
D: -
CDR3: CAWYRVRELFF
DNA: TGTGCCTGGTACAGGGTCAGGGAGCTGTTTTTT

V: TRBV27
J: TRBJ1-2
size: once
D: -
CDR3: CASSSGAGGYTF
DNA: TGTGCCAGCAGCTCAGGGGCAGGCGGCTACACCTTC

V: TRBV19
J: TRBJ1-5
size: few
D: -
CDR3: CASSLSGQPQHF
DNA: TGTGCCAGTAGCCTCTCAGGGCAGCCCCAGCATTTT

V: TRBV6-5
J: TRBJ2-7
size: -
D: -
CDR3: CASRSLGARSEQYF
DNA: TGTGCCAGCAGGTCCTTGGGCGCAAGAAGCGAGCAGTACTTC

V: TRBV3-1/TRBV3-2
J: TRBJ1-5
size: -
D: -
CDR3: CASSQGVADRDQPQHF
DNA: TGTGCCAGCAGCCAAGGGGTTGCGGATCGAGATCAGCCCCAGCATTTT

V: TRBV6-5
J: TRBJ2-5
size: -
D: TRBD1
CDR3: CASNRDRAQETQYF
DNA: TGTGCCAGCAACCGGGACAGGGCCCAAGAGACCCAGTACTTC

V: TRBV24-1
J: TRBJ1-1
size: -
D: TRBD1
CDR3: CATTTGGNTEAFF
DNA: TGTGCCACCACCACAGGGGGGAACACTGAAGCTTTCTTT

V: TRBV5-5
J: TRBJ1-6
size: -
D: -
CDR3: CASGQNLNSPLHF
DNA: TGTGCCAGCGGACAGAACCTAAATTCACCCCTCCACTTT

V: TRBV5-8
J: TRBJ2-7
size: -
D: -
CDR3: CASSLDLQGPMYF
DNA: TGTGCCAGCAGCTTAGATTTACAGGGCCCCATGTACTTC

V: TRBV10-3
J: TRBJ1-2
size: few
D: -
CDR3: CAISVEQVFYGYTF
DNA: TGTGCCATCAGTGTTGAACAGGTTTTCTATGGCTACACCTTC

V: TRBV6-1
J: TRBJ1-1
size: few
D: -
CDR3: CASSEVGGGRAQVTEAFF
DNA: TGTGCCAGCAGTGAAGTTGGTGGTGGGAGGGCTCAGGTGACTGAAGCTTTCTTT

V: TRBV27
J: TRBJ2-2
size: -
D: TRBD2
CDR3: CASATSGTKAGELFF
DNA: TGTGCCAGCGCTACCTCCGGGACTAAGGCCGGGGAGCTGTTTTTT

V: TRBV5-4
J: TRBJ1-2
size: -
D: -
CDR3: CASSLGREGYGYTF
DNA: TGTGCCAGCAGCTTGGGACGGGAGGGTTATGGCTACACCTTC

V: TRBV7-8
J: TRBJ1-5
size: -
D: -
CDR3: CASSLGGGRGSNQPQHF
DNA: TGTGCCAGCAGCTTAGGGGGGGGCAGGGGTAGCAATCAGCCCCAGCATTTT

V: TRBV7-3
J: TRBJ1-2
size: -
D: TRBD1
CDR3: CASSPGTGGDGYTF
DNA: TGTGCCAGCAGCCCAGGGACAGGGGGAGATGGCTACACCTTC

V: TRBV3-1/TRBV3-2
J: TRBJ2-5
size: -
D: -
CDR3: CASSHGGLAGETQYF
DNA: TGTGCCAGCAGCCATGGAGGACTCGCAGGCGAGACCCAGTACTTC

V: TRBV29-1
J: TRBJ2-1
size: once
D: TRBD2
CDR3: CSVVSGVIDNEQFF
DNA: TGCAGCGTCGTTAGCGGGGTGATAGACAATGAGCAGTTCTTC

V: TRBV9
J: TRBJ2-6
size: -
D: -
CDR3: CASSAGSLGANVLTF
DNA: TGTGCCAGCAGCGCCGGGTCCCTGGGGGCCAACGTCCTGACTTTC

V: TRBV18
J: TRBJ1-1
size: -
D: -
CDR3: CASSPRENTEAFF
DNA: TGTGCCAGCTCACCGAGAGAGAACACTGAAGCTTTCTTT

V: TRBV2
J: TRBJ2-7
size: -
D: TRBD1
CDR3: CASRRTGGDSTYEQYF
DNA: TGTGCCAGCAGGAGGACAGGGGGCGATTCTACCTACGAGCAGTACTTC

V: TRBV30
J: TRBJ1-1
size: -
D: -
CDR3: CAWSVRTANTEAFF
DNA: TGTGCCTGGAGTGTGAGGACAGCCAACACTGAAGCTTTCTTT

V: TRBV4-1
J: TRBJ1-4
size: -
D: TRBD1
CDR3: CASSRKDRSEKLFF
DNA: TGCGCCAGCAGCAGGAAGGACAGGAGTGAAAAACTGTTTTTT

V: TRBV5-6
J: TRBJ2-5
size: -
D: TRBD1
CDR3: CASSSRTGRETQYF
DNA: TGTGCCAGCAGCTCTCGGACAGGGAGGGAGACCCAGTACTTC

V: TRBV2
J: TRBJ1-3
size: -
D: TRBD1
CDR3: CASSEIGQGTGNTIYF
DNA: TGTGCCAGCAGTGAAATAGGACAGGGGACGGGAAACACCATATATTTT

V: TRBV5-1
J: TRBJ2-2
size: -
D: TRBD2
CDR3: CASSLAGGRATGELFF
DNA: TGCGCCAGCAGCTTGGCGGGAGGGAGAGCCACCGGGGAGCTGTTTTTT

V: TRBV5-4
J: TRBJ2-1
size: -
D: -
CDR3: CASSLLQDLPYNEQFF
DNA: TGTGCCAGCAGCTTGTTACAGGATTTACCCTACAATGAGCAGTTCTTC

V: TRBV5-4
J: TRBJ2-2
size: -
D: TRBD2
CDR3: CASSLSGGARTGELFF
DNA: TGTGCCAGCAGCTTGAGCGGGGGGGCCAGGACCGGGGAGCTGTTTTTT

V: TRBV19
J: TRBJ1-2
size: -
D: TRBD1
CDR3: CASIDLSGTGGAGYGYTF
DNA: TGTGCCAGTATTGACTTGTCTGGGACAGGGGGCGCTGGATATGGCTACACCTTC

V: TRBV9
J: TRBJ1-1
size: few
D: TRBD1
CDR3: CASSDFRQGANTEAFF
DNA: TGTGCCAGCAGCGACTTCCGACAGGGGGCGAACACTGAAGCTTTCTTT

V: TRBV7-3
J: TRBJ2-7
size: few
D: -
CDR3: CASSLMGGPPYEQYF
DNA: TGTGCCAGCAGCTTAATGGGGGGGCCTCCCTACGAGCAGTACTTC

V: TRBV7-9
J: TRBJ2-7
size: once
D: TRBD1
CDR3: CASSSRTGGLGEQYF
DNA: TGTGCCAGCAGCTCACGGACAGGGGGCTTGGGAGAGCAGTACTTC

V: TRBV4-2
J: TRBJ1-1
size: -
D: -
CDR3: CASSAESGGNTEAFF
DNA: TGTGCCAGCAGCGCAGAATCGGGGGGGAACACTGAAGCTTTCTTT

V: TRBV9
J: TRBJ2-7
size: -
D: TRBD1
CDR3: CASSTTGGLIYEQYF
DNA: TGTGCCAGCAGCACAACAGGGGGCTTGATCTACGAGCAGTACTTC

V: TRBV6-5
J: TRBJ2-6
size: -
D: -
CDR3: CASSPQPSGANVLTF
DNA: TGTGCCAGCAGCCCACAGCCTTCTGGGGCCAACGTCCTGACTTTC

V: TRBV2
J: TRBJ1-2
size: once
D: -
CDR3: CASRGPGFGYGYTF
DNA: TGTGCCAGCAGGGGCCCGGGGTTCGGCTATGGCTACACCTTC

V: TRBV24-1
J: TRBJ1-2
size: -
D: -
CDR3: CATSDPPSRGYTF
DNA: TGTGCCACCAGTGATCCACCCAGTCGTGGCTACACCTTC

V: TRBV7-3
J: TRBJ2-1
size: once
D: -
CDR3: CASSLERVNEQFF
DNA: TGTGCCAGCAGCTTAGAACGGGTTAATGAGCAGTTCTTC

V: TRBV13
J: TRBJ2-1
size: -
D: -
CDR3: CASSLEVPSPYNEQFF
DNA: TGTGCCAGCAGCTTAGAGGTCCCTAGCCCTTACAATGAGCAGTTCTTC

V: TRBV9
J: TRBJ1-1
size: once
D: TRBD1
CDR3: CASSPTGGFVEAFF
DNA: TGTGCCAGCAGCCCGACAGGGGGTTTTGTTGAAGCTTTCTTT

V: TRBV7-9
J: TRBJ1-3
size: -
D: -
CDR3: CASRQDGSGNTIYF
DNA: TGTGCCAGCAGACAGGACGGCTCTGGAAACACCATATATTTT

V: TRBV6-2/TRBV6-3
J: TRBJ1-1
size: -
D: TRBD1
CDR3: CASSYSPGQSNTEAFF
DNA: TGTGCCAGCAGTTACTCACCGGGACAGTCGAACACTGAAGCTTTCTTT

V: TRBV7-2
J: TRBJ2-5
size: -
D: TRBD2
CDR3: CASSLGSGGVQETQYF
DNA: TGTGCCAGCAGCTTAGGCAGCGGGGGGGTGCAAGAGACCCAGTACTTC

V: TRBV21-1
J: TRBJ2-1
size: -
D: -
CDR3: CASSKIWRKTSGGKSSYNEQFF
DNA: TGTGCCAGCAGCAAAATCTGGAGAAAGACTAGCGGGGGGAAGAGCTCCTACAATGAGCAGTTCTTC

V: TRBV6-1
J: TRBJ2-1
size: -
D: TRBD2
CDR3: CASSKAGGPLSEQFF
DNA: TGTGCCAGCAGTAAAGCGGGGGGGCCCCTTAGTGAGCAGTTCTTC

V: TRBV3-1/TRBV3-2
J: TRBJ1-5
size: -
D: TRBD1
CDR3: CASSQDPNRGPSNQPQHF
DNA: TGTGCCAGCAGCCAAGATCCTAACAGGGGGCCGAGCAATCAGCCCCAGCATTTT

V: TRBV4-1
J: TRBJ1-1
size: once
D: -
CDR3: CASSLPTSGQYTEAFF
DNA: TGCGCCAGCAGCCTGCCTACTTCTGGACAGTACACTGAAGCTTTCTTT

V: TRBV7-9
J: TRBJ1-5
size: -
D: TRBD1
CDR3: CASSDQGAIQPQHF
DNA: TGTGCCAGCAGCGATCAGGGGGCGATTCAGCCCCAGCATTTT